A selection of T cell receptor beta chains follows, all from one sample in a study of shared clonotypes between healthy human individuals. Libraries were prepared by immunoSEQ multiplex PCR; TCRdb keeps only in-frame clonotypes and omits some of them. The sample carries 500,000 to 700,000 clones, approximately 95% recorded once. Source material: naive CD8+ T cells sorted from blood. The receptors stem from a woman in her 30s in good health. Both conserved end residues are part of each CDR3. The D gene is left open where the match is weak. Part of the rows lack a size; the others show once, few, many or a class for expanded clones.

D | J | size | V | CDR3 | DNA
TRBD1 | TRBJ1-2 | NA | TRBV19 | CASIQPGQGAGGYTF | TGTGCCAGTATACAACCGGGACAGGGGGCAGGCGGCTACACCTTC
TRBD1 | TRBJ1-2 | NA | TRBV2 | CASAGQGNGYTF | TGTGCCAGCGCTGGACAGGGCAATGGCTACACCTTC
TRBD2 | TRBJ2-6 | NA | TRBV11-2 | CASSLDGGGLYSGANVLTF | TGTGCCAGCAGCTTAGATGGCGGGGGTCTTTACTCTGGGGCCAACGTCCTGACTTTC
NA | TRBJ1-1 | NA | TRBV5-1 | CASSTATDFTEAFF | TGCGCCAGCAGCACCGCTACAGACTTCACTGAAGCTTTCTTT
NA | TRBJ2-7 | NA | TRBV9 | CASSVEGSSDEQYF | TGTGCCAGCAGCGTAGAGGGTAGCTCGGACGAGCAGTACTTC
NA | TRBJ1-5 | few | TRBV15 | CATSSTGQRGQPQHF | TGTGCCACCAGCAGTACCGGACAGCGAGGCCAGCCCCAGCATTTT
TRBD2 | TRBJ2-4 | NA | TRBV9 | CASSVGASGHKNIQYF | TGTGCCAGCAGCGTAGGAGCTAGCGGACACAAAAACATTCAGTACTTC
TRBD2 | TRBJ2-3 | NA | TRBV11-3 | CASSPRTSGSGTDTQYF | TGTGCCAGCAGCCCCCGGACTAGCGGGAGTGGCACAGATACGCAGTATTTT
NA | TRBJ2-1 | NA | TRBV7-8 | CASSSGTQNNEQFF | TGTGCCAGCAGCTCGGGAACCCAGAACAATGAGCAGTTCTTC
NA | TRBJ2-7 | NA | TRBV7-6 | CASSPQGTAYEQYF | TGTGCCAGCAGCCCCCAAGGGACCGCCTACGAGCAGTACTTC
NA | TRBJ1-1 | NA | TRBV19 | CASTSRGNMNTEAFF | TGTGCCAGTACCTCAAGAGGGAACATGAACACTGAAGCTTTCTTT
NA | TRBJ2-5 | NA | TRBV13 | CASSLVGQGEGTRETQYF | TGTGCCAGCAGCTTAGTGGGGCAGGGTGAAGGTACTAGAGAGACCCAGTACTTC
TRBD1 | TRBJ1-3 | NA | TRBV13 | CASTGRTGGYGNTIYF | TGTGCCAGCACCGGAAGAACAGGGGGCTATGGAAACACCATATATTTT
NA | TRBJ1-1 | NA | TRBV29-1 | CSVETGLGGRASFF | TGCAGCGTTGAGACGGGACTCGGGGGCAGGGCATCTTTCTTT
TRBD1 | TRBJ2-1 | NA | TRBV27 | CASRGQGEVAFNEQFF | TGTGCCAGCCGAGGACAGGGGGAGGTTGCCTTCAATGAGCAGTTCTTC
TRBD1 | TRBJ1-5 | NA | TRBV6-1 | CASSGQGYSNQPQHF | TGTGCCAGCAGTGGACAGGGATATAGCAATCAGCCCCAGCATTTT